This paragraph covers one TCR beta chain sequence. TCRdb re-called the 5' RACE reads, yielding one record per CDR3 amino acid sequence without DNA. With some 410,000 distinct CDR3 sequences in the sample, the ten largest clones hold 7.3%. This CDR3 spans 13 amino acids. This sample was included in a study of T cells expressing NK-cell markers. Study-wide context: Among eight sequenced donors, seven carried HCMV seropositivity while one was seronegative.

The TCR originated in a woman between 18 and 70 years old in good health. This rearrangement joins TRBV12-3 or TRBV12-4 to TRBJ1-2. The source material was blood T cells: a sorted CD56 or NKG2C T cell subset, CD4+ or CD8+ T cells, or bulk PBMC T cells (not recorded which). CDR3 sequence: CASSLIGVGGYTF.